These T cell receptor beta chains were read from a single sample in a study of patients with pleural tuberculosis. TCRdb reprocessed the reads with MiXCR, giving one entry per CDR3 protein. The repertoire includes some 48,000 distinct CDR3 sequences, around 7% of them detected once, and around 15% sits in the top ten. All receptors come from a human donor with pleural tuberculosis. Each CDR3 is given without its conserved first and last residue. D genes are given only for firm matches.

d_call v_call cdr3_aa
TRBD1 TRBV11-1 ASSYGQERVGYT
TRBD1 TRBV7-6 ASSWGQGANEQY
TRBD2 TRBV12-5 ASGLGTSSTDTQY
NA TRBV19 ASSAGRSYEQY
NA TRBV29-1 SANIQRNTEAF
NA TRBV25-1 ASEAGTEAF
TRBD2 TRBV5-1 ASSLWGTSGADTQY
NA TRBV27 ASRETWEDRGELF
NA TRBV28 ASSFSGGRVTDTQY
TRBD1 TRBV12-3/TRBV12-4 ASSWTGSSGNTIY
NA TRBV20-1 SARDGRDYGYT
NA TRBV14 ASRQSRDRRSGNTIC
TRBD2 TRBV3-1 ASSQGTSATYEQY
TRBD1 TRBV4-1 ASGQGQGTYGYT
NA TRBV11-2 ASSPTEYGYT
NA TRBV14 ASSQGLIETQY
NA TRBV20-1 SVRAGGTQY
NA TRBV4-2 ASSQVHRQNTEAF
NA TRBV30 AWKREADTQY
TRBD1 TRBV25-1 ASSVPRGSGTTIY
NA TRBV11-2 ASSSYRTEAF
NA TRBV20-1 SARRGGSTDTQY
TRBD1 TRBV4-2 ASSHPDRDTEAF
NA TRBV19 ASSAYGGPPTDTQY
NA TRBV19 ASSISDGTDTQY
TRBD2 TRBV11-2 ASSPTSGGNEQF
NA TRBV6-1 ASTGGYGGSEQY
NA TRBV28 ASSSTGPNYGYT
NA TRBV19 ASSETGELF
NA TRBV27 ASSLSPGTVSNQPQH
NA TRBV15 ATSRDPFGEEREQY
NA TRBV11-2 ASSQQKETQY
NA TRBV19 ASTPSRTARGTLH
TRBD2 TRBV12-3/TRBV12-4 ASSLAGADYNEQF
TRBD1 TRBV28 ASSPRGQGHQPQH
NA TRBV5-1 ASSLSQNNGYT
TRBD2 TRBV27 ASSGGGPHEQY
NA TRBV18 ASSPEEDTQY
NA TRBV12-3/TRBV12-4 ASTTWAQNTEAF
TRBD1 TRBV11-1 ASSYGGQGINQPQH
NA TRBV11-2 ASSLPPPGVDTQY
NA TRBV20-1 SAPEVGSETQY
TRBD1 TRBV12-3/TRBV12-4 ASSSLGQGTDTQY
NA TRBV11-2 ASSFVGAGTGTQY
NA TRBV6-2/TRBV6-3 ASSYPDVDTDTQY
TRBD1 TRBV12-3/TRBV12-4 ASSFGQVTGNQPQH
NA TRBV20-1 SARDLRELAYEQY
NA TRBV3-1 ASSQDTGGDGYT
NA TRBV12-3/TRBV12-4 ASSPDGAGYGYT
TRBD1 TRBV20-1 SARDGTANSPLH
TRBD2 TRBV12-3/TRBV12-4 ASSRLAGNTDTQY
NA TRBV29-1 SVLAGSSYEQY
NA TRBV10-3 AISEGRTVGRNTEAF
TRBD2 TRBV19 ASSRSLAGSTDTQY
TRBD1 TRBV10-3 AISDETGGLDGYT
TRBD2 TRBV18 ASSPTSGREDEQF
NA TRBV18 ASSPRPETPLNTEAF
NA TRBV3-1 ASSQDQGAADTQY
TRBD1 TRBV11-2 ASRPRQGGGYT
NA TRBV20-1 SARGTVMQTQY